Detailed here is one T cell receptor beta chain. Antigen unknown. Method: immunoSEQ multiplex PCR; TCRdb's copy keeps in-frame clones and lacks some. The repertoire consists of roughly 1,800,000 clones, with about 95% occurring once and the leading ten covering around 1%. The entry originates in a study of shared clonotypes between healthy human individuals. Study-level points and caveats: Generation probability values for non-shared clonotypes were lower than those for clonotypes shared by all four donors.

Only CD45RO-negative cells positively selected for CCR7 counted as naive CD8 cells, so terminally differentiated effector memory CD45RA+ cells were excluded. Donors were healthy HIV-negative adults without recently reported acute infections or vaccinations. The sequenced material came from naive CD8+ T cells sorted from blood. This receptor was obtained from a man aged 18 to 30 in good health.

The CDR3, as DNA: TGTGCCAGCAGCTTAGGAGGGACAGGGGGCATGAATGAGCAGTTCTTC. Protein: CASSLGGTGGMNEQFF. The chain is built from TRBV7-9 and TRBJ2-1; 12 bases agree with TRBD1. V was clipped by 1 base and J by 7 bases; unmatched bases: 5. The germline gives CDR1 SEHNR, CDR2 FQNEAQ (reference sequence). There are 16 residues in the CDR3.